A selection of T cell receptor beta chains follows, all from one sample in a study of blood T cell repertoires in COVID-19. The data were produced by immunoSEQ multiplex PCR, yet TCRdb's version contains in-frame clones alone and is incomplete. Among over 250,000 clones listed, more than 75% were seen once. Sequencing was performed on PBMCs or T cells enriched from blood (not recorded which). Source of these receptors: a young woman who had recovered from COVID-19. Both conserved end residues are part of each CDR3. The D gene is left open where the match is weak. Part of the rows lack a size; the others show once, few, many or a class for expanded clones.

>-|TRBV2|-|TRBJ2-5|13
TGTGCCAGCAGCAGGAACCTACAAGAGACCCAGTACTTC
CASSRNLQETQYF
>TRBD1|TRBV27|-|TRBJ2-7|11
TGTGCCAGCAGTCCCGGGACAGGGCAGTACTTC
CASSPGTGQYF
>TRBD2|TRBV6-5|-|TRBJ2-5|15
TGTGCCAGCAAGTTAGCGGGAGCGACGGGAGAGACCCAGTACTTC
CASKLAGATGETQYF
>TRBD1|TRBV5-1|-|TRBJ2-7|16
TGCGCCAGCAGCTTGGATTGGGACAGGGGGTTCTACGAGCAGTACTTC
CASSLDWDRGFYEQYF
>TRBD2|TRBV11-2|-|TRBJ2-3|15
TGTGCCAGCAGCATAAGCGGGACCAGCACAGATACGCAGTATTTT
CASSISGTSTDTQYF
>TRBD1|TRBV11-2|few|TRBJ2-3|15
TGTGCCAGCAGCCGGACAGGGGTTAGCACAGATACGCAGTATTTT
CASSRTGVSTDTQYF
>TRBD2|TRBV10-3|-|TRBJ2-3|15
TGTGCCATCAGTATAGCGGGGGTTCGAACAGATACGCAGTATTTT
CAISIAGVRTDTQYF
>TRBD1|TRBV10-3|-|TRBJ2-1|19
TGTGCCATCAGTCCATGGACAGGGGGCATTCGGTTACGGTACAATGAGCAGTTCTTC
CAISPWTGGIRLRYNEQFF
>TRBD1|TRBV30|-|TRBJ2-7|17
TGTGCCTGGAGTGTTTTTCTGGACCCGGACAGGGACTACGAGCAGTACTTC
CAWSVFLDPDRDYEQYF
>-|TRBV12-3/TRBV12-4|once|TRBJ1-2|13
TGTGCCAGCAGCCCGACAGACAGCTATGGCTACACCTTC
CASSPTDSYGYTF
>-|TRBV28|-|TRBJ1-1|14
TGTGCCAGCAGTTTTATCAGGGCGGACACTGAAGCTTTCTTT
CASSFIRADTEAFF
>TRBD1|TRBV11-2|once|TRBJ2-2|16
TGTGCCAGCACACCCACAGGGGGCACTAACACCGGGGAGCTGTTTTTT
CASTPTGGTNTGELFF
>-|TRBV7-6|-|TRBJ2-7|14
TGTGCCAGCAGCTTAGTAATGAACTCGTACGAGCAGTACTTC
CASSLVMNSYEQYF
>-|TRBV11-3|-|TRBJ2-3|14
TGTGCCAGCAGTAATAGCCAGGGAATCAATACGCAGTATTTT
CASSNSQGINTQYF
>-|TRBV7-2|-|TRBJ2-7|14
TGTGCCAGCAGCTTAGGTCACGGGATGGACGAGCAGTACTTC
CASSLGHGMDEQYF
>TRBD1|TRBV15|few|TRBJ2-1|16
TGTGCCACCAGCGGCCGGGACAGGGGAACCTACAATGAGCAGTTCTTC
CATSGRDRGTYNEQFF
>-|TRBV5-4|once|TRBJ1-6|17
TGTGCCAGCAGCTTTCAGACTACATTCCCCTATAATTCACCCCTCCACTTT
CASSFQTTFPYNSPLHF
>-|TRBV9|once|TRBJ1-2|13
TGTGCCAGCAGCGTAGATGACAGATATGGCTACACCTTC
CASSVDDRYGYTF
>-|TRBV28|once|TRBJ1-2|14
TGTGCCAGCAGTTTATCGGGATCAAGCTATGGCTACACCTTC
CASSLSGSSYGYTF
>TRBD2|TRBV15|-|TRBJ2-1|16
TGTGCCACCAGCAGGGGGTCCGGGACTAGCGATCGTGAGCAGTTCTTC
CATSRGSGTSDREQFF
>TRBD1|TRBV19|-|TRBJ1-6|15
TGTGCCAGTAGTGGACGGACAGGTCATAATTCACCCCTCCACTTT
CASSGRTGHNSPLHF
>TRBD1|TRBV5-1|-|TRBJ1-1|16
TGCGCCAGCAGCTCCCACACCGGGACAGAGAACACTGAAGCTTTCTTT
CASSSHTGTENTEAFF
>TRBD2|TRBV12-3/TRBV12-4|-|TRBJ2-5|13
TGTGCCAGCAGTTTGGCACTAGCGGAGACCCAGTACTTC
CASSLALAETQYF
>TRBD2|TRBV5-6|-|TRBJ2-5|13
TGTGCCAGCAGCACGCTAGCGGGAGAGACCCAGTACTTC
CASSTLAGETQYF
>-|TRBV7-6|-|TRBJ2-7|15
TGTGCCAGCAGCTTAGGGAGTAGCGCAACCTACGAGCAGTACTTC
CASSLGSSATYEQYF
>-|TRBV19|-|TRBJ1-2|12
TGTGCCAGTAGTATCGGGGGGCATGGCTACACCTTC
CASSIGGHGYTF
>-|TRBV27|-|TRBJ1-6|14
TGTGCCAGCAGTTTAGGCAGGGGATTGTCACCCCTCCACTTT
CASSLGRGLSPLHF
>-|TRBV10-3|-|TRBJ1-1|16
TGTGCCATCAGTGATGGGGGGACGAATCGGAACACTGAAGCTTTCTTT
CAISDGGTNRNTEAFF
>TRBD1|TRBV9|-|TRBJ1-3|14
TGTGCCAGCAGCGTAGAAAGGGGGCGAAACACCATATATTTT
CASSVERGRNTIYF
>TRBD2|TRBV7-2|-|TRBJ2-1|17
TGTGCCAGCAGCTTAATGAACGGACTAGCGGGGGACAATGAGCAGTTCTTC
CASSLMNGLAGDNEQFF
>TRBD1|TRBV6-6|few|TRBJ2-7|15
TGTGCCAGCAGTTACTCGAAAAGGGGGCCCTACGAGCAGTACTTC
CASSYSKRGPYEQYF
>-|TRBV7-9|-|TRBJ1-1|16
TGTGCCAGCAGCTCCTCGTCGGGTGCCATGAACACTGAAGCTTTCTTT
CASSSSSGAMNTEAFF
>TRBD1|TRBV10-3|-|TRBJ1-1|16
TGTGCCATCAGTGAGTCTCCGGGACAGGGGGCAGCGGATGCTTTCTTT
CAISESPGQGAADAFF
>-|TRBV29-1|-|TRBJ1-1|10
TGCAGCGGAAGGGGCACTGAAGCTTTCTTT
CSGRGTEAFF
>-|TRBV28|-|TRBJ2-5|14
TGTGCCAGCAGCGGAATGGGGGGGCCGGAGACCCAGTACTTC
CASSGMGGPETQYF
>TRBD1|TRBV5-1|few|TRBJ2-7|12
TGCGCCAGCAGCTTGGACAGGGGCGAGCAGTACTTC
CASSLDRGEQYF
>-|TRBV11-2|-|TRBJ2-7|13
TGTGCCAGCAGCCAAGGGAGGTGGTACGAGCAGTACTTC
CASSQGRWYEQYF
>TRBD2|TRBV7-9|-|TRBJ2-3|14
TGTGCCAGCAGGGGGACTAGCGCGACAGATACGCAGTATTTT
CASRGTSATDTQYF
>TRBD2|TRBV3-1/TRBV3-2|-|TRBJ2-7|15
TGTGCCAGCAGCTCCAATTTACTAGCGTCTTACGAGCAGTACTTC
CASSSNLLASYEQYF
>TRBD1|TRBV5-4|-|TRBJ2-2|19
TGTGCCAGCAGCTTGAACCCTAGGGGACAGGGAAAATACACCGGGGAGCTGTTTTTT
CASSLNPRGQGKYTGELFF
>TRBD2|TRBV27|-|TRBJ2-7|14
TGTGCCAGCAGTTTACGGGGGGGAGCCCACGAGCAGTACTTC
CASSLRGGAHEQYF
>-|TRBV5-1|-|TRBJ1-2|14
TGCGCCAGCAGCGTAACCGGGTTTCAATATGGCTACACCTTC
CASSVTGFQYGYTF
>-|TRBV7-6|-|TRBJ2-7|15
TGTGCCAGCAGCTTAGATGGTGACAGTAACTACGAGCAGTACTTC
CASSLDGDSNYEQYF
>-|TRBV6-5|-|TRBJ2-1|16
TGTGCCAGCAGTTACGGGGGACTGGGCAAATCCGACGAGCAGTTCTTC
CASSYGGLGKSDEQFF
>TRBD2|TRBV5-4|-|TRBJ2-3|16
TGTGCCAGCAGGGATATAGCGGGGGGAAACACAGATACGCAGTATTTT
CASRDIAGGNTDTQYF
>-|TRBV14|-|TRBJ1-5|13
TGTGCCAGCAGCCAAGACTTGTATCAGCCCCAGCATTTT
CASSQDLYQPQHF
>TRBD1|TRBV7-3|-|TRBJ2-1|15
TGTGCCAGCAGCTCGAACAGGGGGCTTGGCAATGAGCAGTTCTTC
CASSSNRGLGNEQFF
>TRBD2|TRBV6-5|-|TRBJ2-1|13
TGTGCCAGCAGCACCGCGGGAGATATGTGGCAGTTCTTC
CASSTAGDMWQFF
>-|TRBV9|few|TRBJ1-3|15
TGTGCCAGCAGCGCAGGGGAGACTCTAGGAAACACCATATATTTT
CASSAGETLGNTIYF
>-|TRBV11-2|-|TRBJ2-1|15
TGTGCCAGCAGCTTAGATGGGGGCTGGGGCAATGAGCAGTTCTTC
CASSLDGGWGNEQFF